The clone carrying this TCR beta chain is labeled medium-sized. Its antigen is unidentified. The TRBV12-4/TRBJ1-2 clonotypes were amplified using barcode primers with ligated adaptors. MiXCR was run by TCRdb on the multiplex PCR reads, yielding one entry per CDR3 protein. The table has over 2,000 distinct CDR3 sequences, 2% to 2.5% seen once; the top ten hold approximately 11%. The CDR3 extends over 14 amino acids. The germline V and J ends were trimmed by 0 bases and 6 bases, with 11 bases remaining between them. The sorted Tregs were CD4+CD25+CD127-/low cells. Study results and caveats: Under 2.3% of tumor Treg sequences matched blood Tregs or memory cells. Tumor Treg TCRs overlapped most with tumor naive CD4+ cells. The TCR gene usage of tumor memory CD4+ T cells clustered together with blood and lymph node memory CD4+ cells and with lymph node naive CD4+ cells.

This clonotype was sampled from a female donor with breast cancer. Source material: tumor-infiltrating Tregs sorted from the breast tumor. The chain joins TRBV12-3 or TRBV12-4 to TRBJ1-2, with no clear D. This CDR3 reads CASSLAGARDGYTF. The CDR3 coding sequence is TGTGCCAGCAGTTTAGCGGGCGCCCGGGATGGCTACACCTTC.